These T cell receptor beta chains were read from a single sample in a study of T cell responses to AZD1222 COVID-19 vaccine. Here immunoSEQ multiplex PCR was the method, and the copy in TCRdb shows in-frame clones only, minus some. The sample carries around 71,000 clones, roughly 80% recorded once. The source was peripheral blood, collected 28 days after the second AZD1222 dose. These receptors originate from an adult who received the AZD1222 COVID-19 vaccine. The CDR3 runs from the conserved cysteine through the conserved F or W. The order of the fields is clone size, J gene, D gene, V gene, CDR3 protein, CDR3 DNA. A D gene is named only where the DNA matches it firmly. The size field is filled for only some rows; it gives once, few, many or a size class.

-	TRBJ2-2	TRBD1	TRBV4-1	CASSRTGGNTGELFF	TGCGCCAGCAGCCGAACAGGGGGCAACACCGGGGAGCTGTTTTTT
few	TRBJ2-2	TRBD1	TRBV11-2	CASSFPGQGDTGELFF	TGTGCCAGCAGTTTCCCGGGACAGGGGGACACCGGGGAGCTGTTTTTT
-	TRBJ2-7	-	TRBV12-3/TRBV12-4	CASRQGSLEQYF	TGTGCCAGCAGACAGGGTTCTCTCGAGCAGTACTTC
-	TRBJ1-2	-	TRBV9	CASSGLDGQRKYNYGYTF	TGTGCCAGCAGCGGCTTGGACGGACAGCGAAAATATAACTATGGCTACACCTTC
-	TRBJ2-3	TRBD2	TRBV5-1	CASSFTSGGTDTQYF	TGCGCCAGCAGCTTTACTAGCGGGGGAACAGATACGCAGTATTTT
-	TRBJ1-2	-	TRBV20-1	CSASYGQGDGYTF	TGCAGTGCTAGTTACGGGCAGGGTGATGGCTACACCTTC
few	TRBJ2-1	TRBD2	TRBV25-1	CASSEPPTSGGGTNEQFF	TGTGCCAGCAGTGAACCCCCGACTAGCGGGGGGGGAACCAATGAGCAGTTCTTC
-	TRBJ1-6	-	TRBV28	CASSLGRVLTLESYNSPLHF	TGTGCCAGCAGTTTGGGGCGGGTCCTAACCCTCGAGTCCTATAATTCACCCCTCCACTTT
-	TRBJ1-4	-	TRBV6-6	CASSYGQGDEKLFF	TGTGCCAGCAGTTATGGGCAGGGCGATGAAAAACTGTTTTTT
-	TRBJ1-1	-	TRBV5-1	CASSLVQGEAFF	TGCGCCAGCAGCTTGGTTCAGGGTGAAGCTTTCTTT
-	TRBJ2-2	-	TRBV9	CASSVVFDTGELFF	TGTGCCAGCAGCGTGGTTTTTGACACCGGGGAGCTGTTTTTT
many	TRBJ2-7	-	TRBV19	CASSIQASGSYEQYF	TGTGCCAGTAGTATACAGGCTAGTGGGTCCTACGAGCAGTACTTC
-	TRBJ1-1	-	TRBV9	CASSPPRGYTEAFF	TGTGCCAGCAGCCCACCCCGGGGGTACACTGAAGCTTTCTTT
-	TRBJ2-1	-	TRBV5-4	CASSLFGVSSYNEQFF	TGTGCCAGCAGCTTGTTCGGGGTAAGCTCCTACAATGAGCAGTTCTTC
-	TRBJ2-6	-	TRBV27	CASSLGGANVLTF	TGTGCCAGCAGTTTAGGTGGGGCCAACGTCCTGACTTTC
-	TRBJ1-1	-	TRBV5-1	CASSLARGSTEAFF	TGCGCCAGCAGCTTGGCCAGGGGAAGCACTGAAGCTTTCTTT
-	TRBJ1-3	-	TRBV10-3	CAISDPVLSGNTIYF	TGTGCCATCAGTGACCCGGTCCTCTCTGGAAACACCATATATTTT